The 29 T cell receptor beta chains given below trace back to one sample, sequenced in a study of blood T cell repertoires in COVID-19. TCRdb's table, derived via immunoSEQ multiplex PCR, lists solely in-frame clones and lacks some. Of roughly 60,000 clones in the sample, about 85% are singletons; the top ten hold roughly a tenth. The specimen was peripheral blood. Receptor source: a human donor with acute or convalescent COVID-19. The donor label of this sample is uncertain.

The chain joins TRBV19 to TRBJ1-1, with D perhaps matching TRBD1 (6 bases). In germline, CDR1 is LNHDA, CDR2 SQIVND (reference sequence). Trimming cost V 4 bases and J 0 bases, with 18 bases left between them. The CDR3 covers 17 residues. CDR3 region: CASSKGGLGQMNTEAFF. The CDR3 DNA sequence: TGTGCCAGTAGTAAGGGGGGGCTTGGACAGATGAACACTGAAGCTTTCTTT.

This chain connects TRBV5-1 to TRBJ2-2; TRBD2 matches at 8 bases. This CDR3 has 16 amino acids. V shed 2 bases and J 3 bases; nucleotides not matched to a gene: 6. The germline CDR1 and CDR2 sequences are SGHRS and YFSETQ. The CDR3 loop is CASSFIPGLDTGELFF. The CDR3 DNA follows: TGCGCCAGCAGCTTCATCCCGGGACTAGACACCGGGGAGCTGTTTTTT.

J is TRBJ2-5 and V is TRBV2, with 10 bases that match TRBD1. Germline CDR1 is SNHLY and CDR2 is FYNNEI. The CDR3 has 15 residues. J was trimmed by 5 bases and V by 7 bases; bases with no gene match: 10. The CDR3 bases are TGTGCCAGCACCTTGACAGGGGGCGAAGGGGAGACCCAGTACTTC. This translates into CASTLTGGEGETQYF.

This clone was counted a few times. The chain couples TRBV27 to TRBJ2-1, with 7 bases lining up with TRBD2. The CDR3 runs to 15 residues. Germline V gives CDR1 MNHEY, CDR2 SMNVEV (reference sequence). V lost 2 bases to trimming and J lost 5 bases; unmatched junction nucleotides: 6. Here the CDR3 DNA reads TGTGCCAGCAGTTTACGTTCTAGCGGAGACAATGAGCAGTTCTTC. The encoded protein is CASSLRSSGDNEQFF.

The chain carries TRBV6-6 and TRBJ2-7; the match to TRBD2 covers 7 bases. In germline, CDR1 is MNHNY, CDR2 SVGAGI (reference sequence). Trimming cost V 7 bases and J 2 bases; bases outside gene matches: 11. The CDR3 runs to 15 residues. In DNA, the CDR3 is TGTGCCAGCATCCTTTCTAGCGGAACTACCTACGAGCAGTACTTC. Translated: CASILSSGTTYEQYF.

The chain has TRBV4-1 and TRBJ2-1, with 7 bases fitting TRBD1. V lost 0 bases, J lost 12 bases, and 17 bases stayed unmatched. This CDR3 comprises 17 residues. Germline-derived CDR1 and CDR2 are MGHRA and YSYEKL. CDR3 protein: CASSQEGTGTAKHVQFF. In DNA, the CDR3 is TGCGCCAGCAGCCAAGAGGGTACGGGGACAGCCAAGCATGTGCAGTTCTTC.

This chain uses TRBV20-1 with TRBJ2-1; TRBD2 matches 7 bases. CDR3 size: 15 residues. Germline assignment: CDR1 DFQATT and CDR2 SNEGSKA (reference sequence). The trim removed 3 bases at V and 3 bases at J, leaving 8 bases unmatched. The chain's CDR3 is CSASRGEGIYNEQFF. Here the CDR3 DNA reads TGCAGTGCTAGTCGGGGGGAGGGAATCTACAATGAGCAGTTCTTC.

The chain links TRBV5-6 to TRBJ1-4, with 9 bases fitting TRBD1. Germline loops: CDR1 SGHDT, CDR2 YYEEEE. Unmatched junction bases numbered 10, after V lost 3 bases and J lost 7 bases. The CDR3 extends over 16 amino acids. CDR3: CASSSLTGTGREKLFF. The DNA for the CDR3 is TGTGCCAGCAGCTCCTTAACCGGGACAGGGCGTGAAAAACTGTTTTTT.

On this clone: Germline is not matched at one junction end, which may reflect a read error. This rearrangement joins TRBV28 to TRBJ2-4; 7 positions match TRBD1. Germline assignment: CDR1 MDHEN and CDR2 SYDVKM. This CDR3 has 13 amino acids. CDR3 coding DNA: TGTGCCAGCAGTCCTACTGGATACAGGGGAAGACTCTTC. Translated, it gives CASSPTGYRGRLF.

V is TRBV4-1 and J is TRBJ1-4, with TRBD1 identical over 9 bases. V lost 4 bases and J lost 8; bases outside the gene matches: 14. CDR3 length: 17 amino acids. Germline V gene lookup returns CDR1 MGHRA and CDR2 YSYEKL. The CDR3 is CASSRTGATGIAEKLFF. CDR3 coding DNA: TGCGCCAGCAGCCGGACAGGGGCCACCGGGATTGCGGAAAAACTGTTTTTT.

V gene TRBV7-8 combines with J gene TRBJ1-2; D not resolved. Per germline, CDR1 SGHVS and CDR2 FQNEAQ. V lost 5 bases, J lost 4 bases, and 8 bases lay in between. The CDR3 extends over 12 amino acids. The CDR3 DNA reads TGTGCCAGCAGCAGGGAGGGCTATGGCTACACCTTC. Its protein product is CASSREGYGYTF.

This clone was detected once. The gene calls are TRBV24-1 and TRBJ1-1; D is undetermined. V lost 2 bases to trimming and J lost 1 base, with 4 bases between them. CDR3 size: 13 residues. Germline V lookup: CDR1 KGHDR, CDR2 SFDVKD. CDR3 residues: CATSDSGNTEAFF. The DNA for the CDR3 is TGTGCCACCAGTGATTCAGGGAACACTGAAGCTTTCTTT.

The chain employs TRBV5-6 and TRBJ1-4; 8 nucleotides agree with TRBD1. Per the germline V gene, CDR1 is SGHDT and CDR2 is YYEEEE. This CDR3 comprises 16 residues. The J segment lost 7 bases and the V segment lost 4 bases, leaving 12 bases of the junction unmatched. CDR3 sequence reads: CASSTDRARFGEKLFF. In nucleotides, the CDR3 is TGTGCCAGCAGCACGGACAGGGCGAGGTTTGGTGAAAAACTGTTTTTT.

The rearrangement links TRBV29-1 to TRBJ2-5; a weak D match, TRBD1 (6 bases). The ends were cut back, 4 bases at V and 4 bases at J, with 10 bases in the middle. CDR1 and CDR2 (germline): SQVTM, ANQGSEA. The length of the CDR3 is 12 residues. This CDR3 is CSVAGAGETQYF. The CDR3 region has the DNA TGCAGCGTTGCAGGGGCTGGAGAGACCCAGTACTTC.

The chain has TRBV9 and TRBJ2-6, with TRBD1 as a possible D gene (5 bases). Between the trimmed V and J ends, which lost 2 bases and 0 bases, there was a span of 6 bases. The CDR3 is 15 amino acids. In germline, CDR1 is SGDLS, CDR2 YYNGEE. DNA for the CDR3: TGTGCCAGCAGCGTCAGGGACTCTGGGGCCAACGTCCTGACTTTC. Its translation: CASSVRDSGANVLTF.

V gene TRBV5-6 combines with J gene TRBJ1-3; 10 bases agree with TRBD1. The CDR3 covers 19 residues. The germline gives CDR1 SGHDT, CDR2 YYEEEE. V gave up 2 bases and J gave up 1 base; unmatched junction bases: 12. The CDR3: CASSFRDRGGFLSGNTIYF. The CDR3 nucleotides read TGTGCCAGCAGCTTCCGGGACAGGGGAGGATTCTTGTCTGGAAACACCATATATTTT.

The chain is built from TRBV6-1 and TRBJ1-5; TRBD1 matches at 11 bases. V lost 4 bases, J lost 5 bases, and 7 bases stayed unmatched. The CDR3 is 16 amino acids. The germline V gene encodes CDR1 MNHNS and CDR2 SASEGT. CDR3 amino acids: CASSGGQGAMYQPQHF. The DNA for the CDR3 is TGTGCCAGCAGTGGAGGACAGGGGGCCATGTATCAGCCCCAGCATTTT.

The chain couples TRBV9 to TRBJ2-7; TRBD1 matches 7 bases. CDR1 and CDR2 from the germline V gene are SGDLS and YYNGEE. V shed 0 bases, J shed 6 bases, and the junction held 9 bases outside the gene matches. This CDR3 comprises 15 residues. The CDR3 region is CASSVGGTAHSEQYF. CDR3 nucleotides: TGTGCCAGCAGCGTAGGGGGGACAGCCCACTCCGAGCAGTACTTC.

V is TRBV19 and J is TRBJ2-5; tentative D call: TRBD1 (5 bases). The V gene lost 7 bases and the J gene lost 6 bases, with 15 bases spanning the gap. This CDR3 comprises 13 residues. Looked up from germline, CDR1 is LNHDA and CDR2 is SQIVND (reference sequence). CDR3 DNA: TGTGCCAGTAACCCGAGTCTGGGGCAGACCCAGTACTTC. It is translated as CASNPSLGQTQYF.

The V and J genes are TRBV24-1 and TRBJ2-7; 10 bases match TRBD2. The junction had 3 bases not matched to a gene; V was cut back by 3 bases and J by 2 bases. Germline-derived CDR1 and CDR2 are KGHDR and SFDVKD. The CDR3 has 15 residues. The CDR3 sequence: CATSDPSGGTYEQYF. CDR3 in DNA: TGTGCCACCAGTGATCCTAGCGGGGGAACCTACGAGCAGTACTTC.

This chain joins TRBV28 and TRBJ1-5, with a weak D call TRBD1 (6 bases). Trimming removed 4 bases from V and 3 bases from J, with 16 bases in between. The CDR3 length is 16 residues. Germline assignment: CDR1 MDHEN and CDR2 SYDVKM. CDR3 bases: TGTGCCAGCAGTTCAAAAATACAGGGTCTCAATCAGCCCCAGCATTTT. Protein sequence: CASSSKIQGLNQPQHF.

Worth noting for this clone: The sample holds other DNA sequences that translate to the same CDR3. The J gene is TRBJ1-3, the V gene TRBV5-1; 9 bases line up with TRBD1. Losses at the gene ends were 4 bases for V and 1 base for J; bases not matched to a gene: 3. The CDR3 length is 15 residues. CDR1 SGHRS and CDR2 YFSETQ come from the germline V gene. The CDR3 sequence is CASSLTGGSGNTIYF. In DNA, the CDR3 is TGCGCCAGCAGCCTGACAGGGGGATCTGGAAACACCATATATTTT.

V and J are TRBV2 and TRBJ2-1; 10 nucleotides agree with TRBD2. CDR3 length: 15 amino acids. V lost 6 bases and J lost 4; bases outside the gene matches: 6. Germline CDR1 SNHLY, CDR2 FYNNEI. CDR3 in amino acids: CASRAGTSVYNEQFF. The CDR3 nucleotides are TGTGCCAGCAGGGCCGGGACTAGCGTGTACAATGAGCAGTTCTTC.

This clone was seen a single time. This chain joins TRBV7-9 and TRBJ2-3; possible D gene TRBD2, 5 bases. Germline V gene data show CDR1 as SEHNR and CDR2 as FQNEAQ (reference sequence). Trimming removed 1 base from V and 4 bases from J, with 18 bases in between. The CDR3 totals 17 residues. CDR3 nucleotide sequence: TGTGCCAGCAGCTTAGGGGGAAGGGCGGGCGCGGCAGATACGCAGTATTTT. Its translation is CASSLGGRAGAADTQYF.

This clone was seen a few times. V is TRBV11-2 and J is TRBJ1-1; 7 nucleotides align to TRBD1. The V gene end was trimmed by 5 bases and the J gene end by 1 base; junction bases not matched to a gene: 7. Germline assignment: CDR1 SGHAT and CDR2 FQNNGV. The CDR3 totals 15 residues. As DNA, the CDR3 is TGTGCCAGCAGCCGACGGACAGGACCGAACACTGAAGCTTTCTTT. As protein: CASSRRTGPNTEAFF.

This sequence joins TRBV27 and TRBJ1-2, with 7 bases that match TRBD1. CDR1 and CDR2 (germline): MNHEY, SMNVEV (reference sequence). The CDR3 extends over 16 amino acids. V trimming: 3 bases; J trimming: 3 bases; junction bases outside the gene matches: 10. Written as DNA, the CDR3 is TGTGCCAGCAGTTTGGGCAGGGGGGTTTTGGACTATGGCTACACCTTC. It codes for CASSLGRGVLDYGYTF.

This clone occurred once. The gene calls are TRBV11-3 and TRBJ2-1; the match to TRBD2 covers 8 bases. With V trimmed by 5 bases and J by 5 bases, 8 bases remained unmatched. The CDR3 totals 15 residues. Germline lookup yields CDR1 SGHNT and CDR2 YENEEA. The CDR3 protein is CASSPGTSRDNEQFF. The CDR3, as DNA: TGTGCCAGCAGCCCCGGGACTAGTCGCGACAATGAGCAGTTCTTC.

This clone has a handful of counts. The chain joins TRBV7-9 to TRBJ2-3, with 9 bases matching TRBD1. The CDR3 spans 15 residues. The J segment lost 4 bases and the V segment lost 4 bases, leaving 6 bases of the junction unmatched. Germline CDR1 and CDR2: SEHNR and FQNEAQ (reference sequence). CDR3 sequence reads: CASSWGQGGADTQYF. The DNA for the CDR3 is TGTGCCAGCAGCTGGGGACAGGGTGGGGCAGATACGCAGTATTTT.

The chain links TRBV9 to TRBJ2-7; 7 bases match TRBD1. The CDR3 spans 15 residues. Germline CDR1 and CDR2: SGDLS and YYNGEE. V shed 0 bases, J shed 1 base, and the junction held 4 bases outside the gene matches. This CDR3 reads CASSVGGTVSYEQYF. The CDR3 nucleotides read TGTGCCAGCAGCGTAGGTGGGACAGTTTCCTACGAGCAGTACTTC.